A single sample gave rise to the 8 T cell receptor beta chains below, sequenced in a study of T-cell memory formation after mild COVID-19. TCRdb reanalysed the 5' RACE reads using MiXCR and keeps one entry per CDR3 protein. The sample has 350,000 to 400,000 distinct CDR3 sequences, roughly 21% seen once. The sequenced sample was PBMCs or a T cell subset sorted from them (not recorded which). Receptors were obtained from an adult woman who had mild COVID-19 (a few samples of this study predate the infection). Cell type and time point are not known.

This sequence joins TRBV12-3 or TRBV12-4 and TRBJ1-2; D unclear. The CDR3 loop spans 16 amino acids. Deletions cut 5 bases from V and 3 bases from J, with 19 bases between. As DNA, the CDR3 is TGTGCCAGCAGTCCAACCGGGCCTCAGACCTACTATGGCTACACCTTC. It specifies CASSPTGPQTYYGYTF.

The chain is built from TRBV24-1 and TRBJ2-3, with a tentative D call TRBD2 (5 bases). The germline CDR1 and CDR2 sequences are KGHDR and SFDVKD. Trimming removed 7 bases from V and 2 bases from J, with 6 bases in between. The CDR3 is 12 amino acids. The CDR3 nucleotides are TGTGCCACCAGCGGGAACACAGATACGCAGTATTTT. It codes for CATSGNTDTQYF.

In the case of this clonotype: One junction end does not reproduce the germline sequence, and a read error may be involved. The V call is TRBV29-1, the J call TRBJ1-1; D gene uncertain. Germline V gene lookup returns CDR1 SQVTM and CDR2 ANQGSEA. The CDR3 extends over 13 amino acids. CDR3 sequence reads: CSVEGQVYTEAFF. CDR3 DNA sequence: TGCAGCGTGGAAGGGCAGGTCTACACTGAAGCTTTCTTT.

The chain links TRBV12-3 or TRBV12-4 to TRBJ2-3, with D perhaps matching TRBD2 (6 bases). The CDR3 is 15 amino acids. V lost 8 bases, J lost 4 bases, and 19 bases lay in between. CDR3 sequence (DNA): TGTGCCAGCTGCTCGGTCGCGGAGGGGCCAGATACGCAGTATTTT. It codes for CASCSVAEGPDTQYF.

This chain connects TRBV3-1 to TRBJ2-1, with D tentatively TRBD2 (5 bases). In germline, CDR1 is LGHDT, CDR2 YNNKEL (reference sequence). This CDR3 has 12 residues. Trimming stripped 4 bases from V and 13 bases from J, with 14 bases between. The CDR3 spells CASSLDRAGQFF. DNA of the CDR3: TGTGCCAGCAGCCTTGATCGGGCGGGTCAGTTCTTC.

This clonotype was seen more than once but under ten times. This chain joins TRBV7-8 and TRBJ2-7; no reliable D call. V was pared by 5 bases and J by 0 bases, with 11 bases between. Germline V lookup: CDR1 SGHVS, CDR2 FQNEAQ. The CDR3 totals 14 residues. The CDR3 protein is CASSEARLSYEQYF. In DNA form, the CDR3 reads TGTGCCAGCAGCGAGGCGCGCCTCTCCTACGAGCAGTACTTC.

This clonotype was found a few times. The chain joins TRBV20-1 to TRBJ1-2, with a tentative D call TRBD1 (5 bases). CDR1 DFQATT and CDR2 SNEGSKA come from the germline V gene (reference sequence). The CDR3 spans 12 residues. V lost 3 bases and J lost 8, with 13 bases in between. The CDR3 coding sequence is TGCAGTGCTAGCGGGACGCGGTGGGGCTACACCTTC. It encodes CSASGTRWGYTF.

This clonotype was seen a few times. The chain is built from TRBV7-3 and TRBJ2-3, with 9 positions matching TRBD2. V was clipped by 2 bases and J by 3 bases; unmatched bases: 3. The CDR3 is 15 residues long. Per the germline V gene, CDR1 is SGHTA and CDR2 is FQGTGA. In DNA form, the CDR3 reads TGTGCCAGCAGCTTAGTAGCGGGGGTAACAGATACGCAGTATTTT. This gives the protein CASSLVAGVTDTQYF.